This TCR beta chain was profiled in a study of T cell clonality in common variable immunodeficiency. Germline V gives CDR1 SGHRS, CDR2 YFSETQ. This CDR3 has 15 residues. Trimming pared 0 bases from V and 0 bases from J, leaving 10 bases between. Sequencing input was equivalent genomic DNA from CVID and controls. Assay used: immunoSEQ multiplex PCR; TCRdb lists only in-frame clones, some missing. The sample presents roughly 70,000 clones, none singletons. This clone was recorded at least ten times. The read finishes 3 residues shy of the CDR3 end, and the germline J gene is used to complete it. The TCR comes from a person between 18 and 75 years old in good health. The chain combines TRBV5-1 with TRBJ2-7; possible D gene TRBD2, 6 bases. The sequenced material came from peripheral blood mononuclear cells. CDR3 sequence: CASSLVADPSYEQYF. The sequenced CDR3 bases are TGCGCCAGCAGCTTGGTAGCGGATCCCTCCTACGAG. The full variable domain, in which reference TRBV5-1 and TRBJ2-7 provide the parts outside the CDR3, is KAGVTQTPRYLIKTRGQQVTLSCSPISGHRSVSWYQQTPGQGLQFLFEYFSETQRNKGNFPGRFSGRQFSNSRSEMNVSTLELGDSALYLCASSLVADPSYEQYFGPGTRLTVT.